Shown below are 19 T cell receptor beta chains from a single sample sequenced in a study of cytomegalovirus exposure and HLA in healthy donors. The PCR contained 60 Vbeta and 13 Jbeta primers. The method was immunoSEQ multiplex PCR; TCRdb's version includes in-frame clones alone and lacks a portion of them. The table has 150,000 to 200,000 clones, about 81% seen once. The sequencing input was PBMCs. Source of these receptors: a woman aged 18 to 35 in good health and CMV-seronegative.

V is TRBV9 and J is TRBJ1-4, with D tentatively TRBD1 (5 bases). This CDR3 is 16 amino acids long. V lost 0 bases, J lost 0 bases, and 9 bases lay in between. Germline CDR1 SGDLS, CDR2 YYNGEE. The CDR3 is CASSVGGGATNEKLFF. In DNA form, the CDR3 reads TGTGCCAGCAGCGTAGGGGGAGGGGCAACTAATGAAAAACTGTTTTTT.

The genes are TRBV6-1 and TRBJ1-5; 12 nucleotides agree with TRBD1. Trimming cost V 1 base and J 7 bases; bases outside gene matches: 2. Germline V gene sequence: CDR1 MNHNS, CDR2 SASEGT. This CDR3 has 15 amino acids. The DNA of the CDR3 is TGTGCCAGCAGTGAAGGCGGGACAGGGGGCCAGCCCCAGCATTTT. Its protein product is CASSEGGTGGQPQHF.

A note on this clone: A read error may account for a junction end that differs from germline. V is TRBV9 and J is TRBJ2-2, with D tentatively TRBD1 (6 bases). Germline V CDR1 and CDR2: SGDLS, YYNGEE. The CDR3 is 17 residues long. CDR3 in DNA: TGTGCCGGCAGCATGCCGGGACACGGAAAGGACACCGGGGAGCTGTTTTTT. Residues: CAGSMPGHGKDTGELFF.

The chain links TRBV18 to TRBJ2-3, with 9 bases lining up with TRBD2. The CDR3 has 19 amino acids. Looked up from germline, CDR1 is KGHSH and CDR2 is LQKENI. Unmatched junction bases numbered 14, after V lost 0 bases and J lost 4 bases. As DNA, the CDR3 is TGTGCCAGCTCACCACCGGGCGGGAGGGCCTTTGAGAGTTCAGATACGCAGTATTTT. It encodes CASSPPGGRAFESSDTQYF.

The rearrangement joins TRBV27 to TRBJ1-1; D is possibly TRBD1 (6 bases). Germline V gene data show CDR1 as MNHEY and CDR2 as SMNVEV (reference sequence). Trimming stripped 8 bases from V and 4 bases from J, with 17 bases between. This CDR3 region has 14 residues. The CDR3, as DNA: TGTGCCAGCGCGTTAGGGGGAACAGGCACTGAAGCTTTCTTT. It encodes CASALGGTGTEAFF.

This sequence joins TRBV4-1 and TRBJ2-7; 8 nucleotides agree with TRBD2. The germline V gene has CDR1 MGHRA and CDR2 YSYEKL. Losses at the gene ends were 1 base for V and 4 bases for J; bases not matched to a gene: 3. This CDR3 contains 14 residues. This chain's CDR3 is CASSQGGGPYEQYF. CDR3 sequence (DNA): TGCGCCAGCAGCCAAGGCGGGGGGCCTTACGAGCAGTACTTC.

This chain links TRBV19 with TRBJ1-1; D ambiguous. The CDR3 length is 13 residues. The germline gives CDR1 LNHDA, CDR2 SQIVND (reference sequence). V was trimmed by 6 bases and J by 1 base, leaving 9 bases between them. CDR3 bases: TGTGCCAGTAGGGGTGAGGGGAACACTGAAGCTTTCTTT. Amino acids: CASRGEGNTEAFF.

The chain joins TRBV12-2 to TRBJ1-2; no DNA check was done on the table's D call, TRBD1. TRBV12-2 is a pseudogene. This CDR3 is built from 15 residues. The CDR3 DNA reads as TGTGCAGATCGCTTATTCCGGACAGGACCTTGTGGCTACACCTTC. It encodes CADRLFRTGPCGYTF.

CDR3 in amino acids: CASSPTPALTASEQYF. The CDR3 DNA follows: TGCGCCAGCAGCCCGACTCCCGCCTTGACAGCAAGCGAGCAGTACTTC. The chain links TRBV4-1 to TRBJ2-7, with a tentative D call TRBD1 (5 bases). V gave up 4 bases and J gave up 6 bases, with 22 bases separating them. The CDR3 extends over 16 amino acids. In germline, CDR1 is MGHRA, CDR2 YSYEKL.

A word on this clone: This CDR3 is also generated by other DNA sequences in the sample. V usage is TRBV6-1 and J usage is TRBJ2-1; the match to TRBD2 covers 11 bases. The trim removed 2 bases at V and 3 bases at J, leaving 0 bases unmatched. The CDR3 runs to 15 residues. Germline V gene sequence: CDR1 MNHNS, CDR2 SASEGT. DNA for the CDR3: TGTGCCAGCAGTGAACTAGCGGGGGGCTACAATGAGCAGTTCTTC. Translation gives CASSELAGGYNEQFF.

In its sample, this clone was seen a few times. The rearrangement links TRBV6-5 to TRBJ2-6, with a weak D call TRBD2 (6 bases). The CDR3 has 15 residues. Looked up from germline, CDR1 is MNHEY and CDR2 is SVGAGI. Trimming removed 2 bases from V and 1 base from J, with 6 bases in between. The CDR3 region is CASSYGGSGANVLTF. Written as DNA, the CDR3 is TGTGCCAGCAGTTACGGGGGGTCTGGGGCCAACGTCCTGACTTTC.

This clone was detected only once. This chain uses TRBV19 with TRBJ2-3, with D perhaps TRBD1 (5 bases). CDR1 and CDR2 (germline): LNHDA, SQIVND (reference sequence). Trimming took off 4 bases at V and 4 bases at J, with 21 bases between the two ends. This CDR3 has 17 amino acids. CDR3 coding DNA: TGTGCCAGTAGTACCCCGACAGAAGATGTTTGGGCAGATACGCAGTATTTT. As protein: CASSTPTEDVWADTQYF.

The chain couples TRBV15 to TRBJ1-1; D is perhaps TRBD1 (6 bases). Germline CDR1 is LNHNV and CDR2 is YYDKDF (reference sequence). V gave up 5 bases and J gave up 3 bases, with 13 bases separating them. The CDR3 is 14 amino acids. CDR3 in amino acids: CATSPGEVDTEAFF. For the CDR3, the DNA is TGTGCCACCAGCCCAGGGGAAGTTGACACTGAAGCTTTCTTT. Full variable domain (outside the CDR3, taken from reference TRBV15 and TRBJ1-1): DAMVIQNPRYQVTQFGKPVTLSCSQTLNHNVMYWYQQKSSQAPKLLFHYYDKDFNNEADTPDNFQSRRPNTSFCFLDIRSPGLGDTAMYLCATSPGEVDTEAFFGQGTRLTVV.

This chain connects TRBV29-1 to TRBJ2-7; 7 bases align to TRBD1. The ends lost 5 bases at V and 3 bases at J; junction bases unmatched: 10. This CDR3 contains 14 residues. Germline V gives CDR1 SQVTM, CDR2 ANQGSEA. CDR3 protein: CSVRFRDSNYEQYF. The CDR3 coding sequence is TGCAGCGTTCGCTTCCGGGACAGCAACTACGAGCAGTACTTC.

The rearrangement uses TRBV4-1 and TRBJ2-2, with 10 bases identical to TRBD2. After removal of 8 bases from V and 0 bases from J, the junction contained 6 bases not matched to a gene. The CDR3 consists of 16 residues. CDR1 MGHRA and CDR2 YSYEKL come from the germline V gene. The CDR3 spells CASHASGGTNTGELFF. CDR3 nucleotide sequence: TGCGCCAGCCACGCTAGCGGGGGAACGAACACCGGGGAGCTGTTTTTT.

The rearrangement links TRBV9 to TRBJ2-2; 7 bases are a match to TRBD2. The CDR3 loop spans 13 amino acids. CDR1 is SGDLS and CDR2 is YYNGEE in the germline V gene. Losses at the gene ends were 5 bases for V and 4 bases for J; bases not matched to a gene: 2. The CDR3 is CASRREITGELFF. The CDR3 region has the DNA TGTGCCAGCAGGCGGGAGATCACCGGGGAGCTGTTTTTT.

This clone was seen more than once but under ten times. The CDR3 protein is CASSVAAGGPDTQYF. CDR3 sequence (DNA): TGTGCCAGCAGCGTAGCGGCGGGGGGACCCGATACGCAGTATTTT. The chain combines TRBV9 with TRBJ2-3; TRBD2 matches 8 bases. After removal of 0 bases from V and 6 bases from J, the junction contained 6 bases not matched to a gene. CDR1 and CDR2 (germline): SGDLS, YYNGEE. The CDR3 sequence is 15 residues long. The entire variable domain, with the rest obtained from reference TRBV9 and TRBJ2-3, is as follows: DSGVTQTPKHLITATGQRVTLRCSPRSGDLSVYWYQQSLDQGLQFLIQYYNGEERAKGNILERFSAQQFPDLHSELNLSSLELGDSALYFCASSVAAGGPDTQYFGPGTRLTVL.

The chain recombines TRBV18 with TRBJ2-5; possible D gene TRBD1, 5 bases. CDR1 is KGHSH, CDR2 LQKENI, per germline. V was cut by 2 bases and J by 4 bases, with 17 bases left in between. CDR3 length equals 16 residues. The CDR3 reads CASSPKAGSIGETQYF. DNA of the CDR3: TGTGCCAGCTCACCAAAGGCAGGGTCGATCGGAGAGACCCAGTACTTC.

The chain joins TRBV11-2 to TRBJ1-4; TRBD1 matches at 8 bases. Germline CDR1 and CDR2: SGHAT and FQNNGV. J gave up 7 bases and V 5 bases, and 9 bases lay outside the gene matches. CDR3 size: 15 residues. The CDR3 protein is CASSPDRAFSEKLFF. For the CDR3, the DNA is TGTGCCAGCAGCCCGGACAGGGCTTTCAGTGAAAAACTGTTTTTT.